The rows below give T cell receptor beta chains drawn from one sample of a study of T cells after yellow fever vaccination. TCRdb recomputed calls from the 5' RACE reads with MiXCR, one row per CDR3 protein. The table has about 250,000 distinct CDR3 sequences, roughly 4% seen once. The sample was PBMCs, taken 15 days after the yellow fever booster vaccination. All receptors derive from a man between 18 and 29 years old who received the YFV17D yellow fever vaccine. Each CDR3 is given without its conserved first and last residue. Clone size is shown for a subset of rows, as once, few, many or a class of expanded clone.

TRBV20-1	many	TRBJ2-3	10	SAQLDTDTQY
TRBV3-1	many	TRBJ1-1	13	ASSQELLLNTEAF
TRBV29-1	many	TRBJ2-5	10	SAGQIQETQY
TRBV7-9	many	TRBJ1-2	14	ASSSTRARGSYGYT
TRBV20-1	many	TRBJ2-5	12	SAREGLGQETQY
TRBV19	many	TRBJ1-1	12	ASSYGAPGTEAF
TRBV6-2/TRBV6-3	many	TRBJ2-7	12	ASSYSRRSYEQY
TRBV29-1	many	TRBJ1-1	10	SAYRGGAEAF
TRBV5-1	many	TRBJ2-2	13	ASSLRTGGVGELF
TRBV7-2	few	TRBJ2-5	13	ASSYPSSGRKTQY
TRBV25-1	once	TRBJ2-1	11	ASSDYVDREQF
TRBV18	.	TRBJ1-1	12	ASSPRAGLTEAF
TRBV4-2	many	TRBJ1-4	11	ASSRQGNEKLF
TRBV6-5	many	TRBJ1-5	11	ASAQGRNQPQH
TRBV27	many	TRBJ2-3	13	ASSLSPSYLDTQY
TRBV29-1	many	TRBJ2-6	14	SAARILNSGANVLT
TRBV4-3	many	TRBJ2-5	14	ASSPRALQPGETQY
TRBV7-2	.	TRBJ1-2	12	ASSPPGQGNGYT
TRBV2	.	TRBJ2-5	11	ASSMDADGTQY
TRBV5-5	many	TRBJ1-1	12	ASSLRGIGTEAF
TRBV9	many	TRBJ2-5	14	ASSPSGLAGSETQY
TRBV20-1	many	TRBJ2-7	11	SAILAGAYEQY
TRBV6-1	many	TRBJ1-2	13	ASSETGKANYGYT
TRBV25-1	many	TRBJ1-5	13	ASSGPGGDNQPQH
TRBV10-3	many	TRBJ2-2	13	ATRDSDRGRVELF
TRBV29-1	many	TRBJ1-1	13	SVEDVQGADTEAF
TRBV20-1	many	TRBJ2-4	11	SGEDTSPNIQY
TRBV6-5	many	TRBJ2-3	13	ASSSLTGGTDTQY
TRBV29-1	many	TRBJ2-1	14	SASTSGDSNVNEQF
TRBV3-1	many	TRBJ2-1	11	ASSQDVGAPQF
TRBV5-1	many	TRBJ2-1	13	ASSHGQPSYNEQF
TRBV7-2	many	TRBJ1-6	16	ASSLAGQGGTYNSPLH
TRBV24-1	many	TRBJ2-2	14	ATSDFVAENTGELF
TRBV7-6	many	TRBJ2-3	12	ASSITPSTDTQY
TRBV7-2	many	TRBJ1-1	15	ASSPRGLGQGNTEAF
TRBV5-1	many	TRBJ1-2	12	ASSLSAGTHGYT
TRBV2	many	TRBJ2-7	12	ASAVQGQVYEQY
TRBV5-6	many	TRBJ2-5	14	ASSLRSGGAYETQY
TRBV7-3	many	TRBJ2-3	14	ASSLGPATSTDTQY
TRBV10-3	many	TRBJ2-4	12	AISGTSGKNIQY
TRBV4-1	many	TRBJ2-3	17	ASSQDGGEVLSATDTQY
TRBV20-1	many	TRBJ1-5	11	SASPYSNQPQH
TRBV7-9	many	TRBJ1-5	13	ASSSGQFSNQPQH
TRBV12-3/TRBV12-4	many	TRBJ1-4	13	ASSPGLLTNEKLF
TRBV5-4	.	TRBJ2-5	12	ASSSQTGQETQY
TRBV18	many	TRBJ1-5	11	ASSPMEDQPQH
TRBV19	many	TRBJ1-1	9	ASMGGAKAF
TRBV5-1	many	TRBJ1-6	12	ASSSTGPNSPLH
TRBV6-2/TRBV6-3	many	TRBJ2-5	12	ASSYSGVQETQY
TRBV30	many	TRBJ1-4	12	AWTMGQGNEKLF
TRBV20-1	many	TRBJ2-3	16	SARDYKGPSGGADTQY
TRBV6-2/TRBV6-3	many	TRBJ2-3	13	ASSLETGGRDTQY
TRBV20-1	many	TRBJ1-1	13	SAREGDSWGTEAF
TRBV4-3	.	TRBJ2-7	13	ASRHPDRVKYEQY
TRBV5-4	many	TRBJ2-5	11	ASNPGAEETQY
TRBV11-2	many	TRBJ1-2	13	ASSLDEGQGSGYT
TRBV20-1	many	TRBJ1-2	13	SARTIGRGDYGYT
TRBV6-2/TRBV6-3	many	TRBJ2-2	15	ASNLLAGGPGTGELF
TRBV6-1	many	TRBJ2-3	13	ASSEHRSRTDTQY
TRBV12-3/TRBV12-4	many	TRBJ2-3	13	ASSPEAYEWDTQY